In this sample, the clone carrying this T cell receptor (beta chain) turned up once. This sample is part of a study of blood T cell repertoires in COVID-19. The data were produced by immunoSEQ multiplex PCR, yet TCRdb's version contains in-frame clones alone and is incomplete. The data show about 200,000 clones, 88% seen once. Trimming stripped 8 bases from V and 9 bases from J, with 21 bases between. CDR1 SGDLS and CDR2 YYNGEE come from the germline V gene. This CDR3 has 14 residues. This clonotype was obtained from a human donor in a cohort sampled during active COVID-19. The specimen was peripheral blood. The V gene is TRBV9, the J gene TRBJ2-1, with D possibly TRBD2 on 6 matching bases. Here the CDR3 reads CASEGVGGDVEQFF. CDR3 DNA: TGTGCCAGTGAGGGCGTTGGCGGGGATGTTGAGCAGTTCTTC. The full variable domain, rest sourced from reference TRBV9 and TRBJ2-1, is DSGVTQTPKHLITATGQRVTLRCSPRSGDLSVYWYQQSLDQGLQFLIQYYNGEERAKGNILERFSAQQFPDLHSELNLSSLELGDSALYFCASEGVGGDVEQFFGPGTRLTVL.